This TCR beta chain was captured by sequencing in a study of graft-versus-host responses after intestinal transplantation. Study-level background: Anti-thymocyte globulin induction was given to all recipients, followed by tacrolimus and steroids for 2 to 4 years.

Germline CDR1 and CDR2: SGHAT and FQNNGV. The CDR3 runs 15 residues. V shed 3 bases, J shed 2 bases, and the junction held 6 bases outside the gene matches. Notes on the study in general: High graft-versus-host to host-versus-graft clonal ratios were seen in allografts of patients with graft-donor T cell macrochimerism. GvH clones detected in recipient marrow included some appearing first in ileum or blood. Early post-transplant declines in HvG were associated with peak levels of circulating GvH clones.

As for this clone: The antigen is unknown.

Here immunoSEQ multiplex PCR was the method, and the copy in TCRdb shows in-frame clones only, minus some. The table has about 90,000 clones, around 93% seen once. The chain joins TRBV11-2 to TRBJ2-7; 8 positions agree with TRBD1. This clonotype originated in a human donor who was the organ donor for an intestinal transplant. The specimen was unstimulated CD8+ T cells sorted from spleen or lymph node cells, collected before transplant. In DNA, the CDR3 is TGTGCCAGCAGCTTCTGGACAGGGTCCCCCTACGAGCAGTACTTC. It encodes CASSFWTGSPYEQYF.